The next 3 T cell receptor beta chains were all read from a single sample in a study of post-analysis software for immune sequencing data. Built from TCR beta cDNA, the libraries had unique molecular identifiers in them. MiXCR, applied by TCRdb to the PCR reads, yields one record per CDR3 protein. The sample carries about 150,000 distinct CDR3 sequences, around 30% recorded once. No antigen has been identified for these receptors. Notes on the study in general: When patients were compared with controls, a handful of TRBV segments were more frequent, TRBV5-6, TRBV5-1 and TRBV20-1 among them.

The sample taken for sequencing was blood. The receptors shown here come from a girl under 18 with multiple sclerosis.

The chain recombines TRBV6-5 with TRBJ2-5; 11 bases align to TRBD2. This CDR3 is built from 16 residues. Germline CDR1 and CDR2: MNHEY and SVGAGI. The trim removed 7 bases at V and 1 base at J, leaving 8 bases unmatched. The CDR3: CASTNLAGGPQETQYF. The DNA of the CDR3 is TGTGCCAGCACAAACCTAGCGGGAGGTCCCCAAGAGACCCAGTACTTC.

A remark on this clonotype: One end of the junction fails to match germline, which may point to a read error. This chain links TRBV30 with TRBJ1-1; tentative D call: TRBD1 (5 bases). This CDR3 contains 13 residues. CDR1 is GTSNPN and CDR2 is SVGIG in the germline V gene (reference sequence). CDR3 loop: CTWMTAQNTEAFF. For the CDR3, the DNA is TGTACCTGGATGACAGCACAGAACACTGAAGCTTTCTTT.

The V call is TRBV5-1, the J call TRBJ1-2; D is possibly TRBD1 (5 bases). CDR3 length: 14 residues. V was clipped by 0 bases and J by 8 bases, with 14 bases between them. Looked up from germline, CDR1 is SGHRS and CDR2 is YFSETQ. The DNA of the CDR3 is TGCGCCAGCAGCTTGGCTTCTGGGGCGGAGGGCTACACCTTC. It yields the protein CASSLASGAEGYTF.